This T cell receptor beta chain derives from a study of CD8+ T cells in alopecia areata. As for treatment: oral pan-JAK inhibitor, 5-10 mg twice daily. In alopecia areata patients, both lesional scalp punch biopsies and peripheral blood were collected. It was cDNA, reverse transcribed from extracted RNA, that served as the sequencing template. Assay used: immunoSEQ multiplex PCR; TCRdb lists only in-frame clones, some missing. The sample has hundreds of thousands of clones; approximately 70% are singletons. In this sample, this clone turned up a few times. This specimen consisted of CD4+ T cells sorted from blood, obtained at week 44, from a patient treated with tofacitinib. This TCR derives from a human donor with alopecia areata.

CDR3 in amino acids: CASSQTSGQGEQYF. In DNA form, the CDR3 reads TGTGCCAGCTCGCAGACCTCTGGACAGGGCGAGCAGTACTTC. The gene calls are TRBV18 and TRBJ2-7; 8 nucleotides match TRBD1. The CDR3 consists of 14 residues. Trimming at V came to 6 bases and at J to 6 bases, leaving 10 bases not matched to a gene. Germline values: CDR1 KGHSH, CDR2 LQKENI.